What follows are 5 T cell receptor beta chains derived from one specimen sequenced in a study of CD8+CD57+ T cells in acquired aplastic anemia (dated by TCRdb to 2017 to 2018). The sequencer listed for this sample is Illumina HiSeq 2000. TCR beta VDJ combination and CDR3 sequence profiling used genomic DNA as the template. TCRdb redid the processing of the public reads, applying fastp at Q25 and MiXCR, and retained in-frame beta chains. Records with the same CDR3 protein are collapsed into one entry carrying the most frequent genes and DNA. The sample data list 80,000 or so distinct CDR3 sequences, and around 70% of these were observed just once. The ten largest clones represent 70% to 90% of the sample. Expansion of CD8+CD57+ cells had been shown by flow cytometry in the patients chosen for sequencing. Sequencing used sorted CD4+, CD8+, or CD8+CD57+ T cells (not recorded which) from PBMCs. The origin of the receptors is a human donor with aplastic anemia.

This chain uses TRBV20-1 with TRBJ2-7; 7 bases are a match to TRBD1. Germline-derived CDR1 and CDR2 are DFQATT and SNEGSKA (reference sequence). Unmatched junction bases numbered 5, after V lost 4 bases and J lost 2 bases. The CDR3 has 13 amino acids. The CDR3 DNA sequence: TGCAGTGCTACCGGGACAGCGACCTACGAGCAGTACTTC. Amino acid sequence: CSATGTATYEQYF.

CDR3 amino acids: CASSLLAGGTGELFF. CDR3 coding DNA: TGTGCCAGCAGCCTACTAGCGGGAGGCACCGGGGAGCTGTTTTTT. This chain uses TRBV25-1 with TRBJ2-2; 12 bases agree with TRBD2. CDR3 length: 15 amino acids. Germline loops: CDR1 MGHDK, CDR2 SYGVNS. V dropped 6 bases and J dropped 4; count of bases not matched to a gene: 3. The entire variable domain, with the rest obtained from reference TRBV25-1 and TRBJ2-2, is as follows: EADIYQTPRYLVIGTGKKITLECSQTMGHDKMYWYQQDPGMELHLIHYSYGVNSTEKGDLSSESTVSRIRTEHFPLTLESARPSHTSQYLCASSLLAGGTGELFFGEGSRLTVL.

The V gene is TRBV5-1, the J gene TRBJ1-6; D remains ambiguous. V lost 5 bases to trimming and J lost 4 bases, with 7 bases between them. From germline, CDR1 is SGHRS and CDR2 YFSETQ. This CDR3 contains 13 residues. Written as DNA, the CDR3 is TGCGCCAGCAGTATAACATATAATTCACCCCTCCACTTT. Amino acids: CASSITYNSPLHF.

This clonotype was picked up one time. This chain connects TRBV6-6 to TRBJ1-6; 7 bases are a match to TRBD1. Per germline, CDR1 MNHNY and CDR2 SVGAGI (reference sequence). V dropped 6 bases and J dropped 16; count of bases not matched to a gene: 6. CDR3 size: 11 residues. This chain's CDR3 is CASRTDRELHF. CDR3 nucleotide sequence: TGTGCCAGCAGGACTGACAGGGAACTCCACTTT.

The chain joins TRBV2 to TRBJ2-7; D gene ambiguous. Trimming removed 5 bases at V and 1 base at J, with 12 bases between. Germline V gene data show CDR1 as SNHLY and CDR2 as FYNNEI. The CDR3 totals 14 residues. The CDR3 spells CASSLGDVSYEQYF. The CDR3 DNA reads TGTGCCAGCAGTTTGGGCGACGTATCCTACGAGCAGTACTTC.